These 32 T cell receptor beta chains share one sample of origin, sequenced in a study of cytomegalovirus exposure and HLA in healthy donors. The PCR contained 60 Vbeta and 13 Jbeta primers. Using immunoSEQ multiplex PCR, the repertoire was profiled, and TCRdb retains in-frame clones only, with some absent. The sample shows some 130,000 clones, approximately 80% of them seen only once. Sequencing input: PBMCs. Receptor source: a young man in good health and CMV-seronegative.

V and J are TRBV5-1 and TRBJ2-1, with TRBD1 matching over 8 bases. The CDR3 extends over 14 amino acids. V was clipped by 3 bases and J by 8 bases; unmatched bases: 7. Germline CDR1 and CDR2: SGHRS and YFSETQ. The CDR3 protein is CASSSGQGDDEQFF. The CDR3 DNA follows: TGCGCCAGCAGCTCAGGACAGGGTGACGATGAGCAGTTCTTC.

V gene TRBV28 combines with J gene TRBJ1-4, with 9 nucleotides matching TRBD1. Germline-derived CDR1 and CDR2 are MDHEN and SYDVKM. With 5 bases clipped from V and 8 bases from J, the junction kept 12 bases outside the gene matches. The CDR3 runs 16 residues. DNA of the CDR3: TGTGCCAGCAGTGGCCACCCACAGGGGGCGGGGGAAAAACTGTTTTTT. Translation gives CASSGHPQGAGEKLFF.

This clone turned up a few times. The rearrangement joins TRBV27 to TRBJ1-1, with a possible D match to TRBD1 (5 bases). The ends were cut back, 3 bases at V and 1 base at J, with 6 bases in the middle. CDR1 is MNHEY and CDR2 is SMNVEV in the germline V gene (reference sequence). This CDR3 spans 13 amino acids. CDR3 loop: CASSFTGNTEAFF. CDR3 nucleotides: TGTGCCAGCAGTTTTACAGGGAACACTGAAGCTTTCTTT.

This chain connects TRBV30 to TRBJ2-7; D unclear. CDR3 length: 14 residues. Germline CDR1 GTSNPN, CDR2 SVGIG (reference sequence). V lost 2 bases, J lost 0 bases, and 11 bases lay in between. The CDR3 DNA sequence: TGTGCCTGGAGTTCGCCAGCGAGCTCCTACGAGCAGTACTTC. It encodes CAWSSPASSYEQYF.

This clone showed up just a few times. CDR3: CASSPTTSLGETQYF. CDR3 DNA sequence: TGTGCCAGCTCACCGACGACTAGTTTAGGGGAGACCCAGTACTTC. J is TRBJ2-5 and V is TRBV18, with D possibly being TRBD2 (6 bases). This CDR3 comprises 15 residues. Trimming took off 3 bases at V and 5 bases at J, with 16 bases between the two ends. Germline CDR1 and CDR2: KGHSH and LQKENI.

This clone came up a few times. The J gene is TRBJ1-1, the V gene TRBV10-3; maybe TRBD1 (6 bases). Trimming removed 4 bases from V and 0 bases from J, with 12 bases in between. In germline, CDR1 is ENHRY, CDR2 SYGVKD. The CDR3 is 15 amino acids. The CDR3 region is CAISGKQGMNTEAFF. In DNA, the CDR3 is TGTGCCATCAGTGGTAAACAGGGAATGAACACTGAAGCTTTCTTT.

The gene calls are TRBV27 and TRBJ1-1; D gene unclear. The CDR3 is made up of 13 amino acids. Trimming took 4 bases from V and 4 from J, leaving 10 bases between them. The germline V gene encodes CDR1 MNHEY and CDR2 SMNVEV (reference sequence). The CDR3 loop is CASSYYTGTEAFF. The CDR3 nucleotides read TGTGCCAGCAGTTATTACACGGGCACTGAAGCTTTCTTT.

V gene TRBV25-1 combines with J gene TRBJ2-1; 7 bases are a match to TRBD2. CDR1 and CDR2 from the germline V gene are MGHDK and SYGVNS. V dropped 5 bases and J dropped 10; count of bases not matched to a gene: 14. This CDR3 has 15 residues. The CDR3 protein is CASSPSGLGGIEQFF. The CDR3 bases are TGTGCCAGCAGTCCAAGTGGACTGGGGGGGATCGAGCAGTTCTTC.

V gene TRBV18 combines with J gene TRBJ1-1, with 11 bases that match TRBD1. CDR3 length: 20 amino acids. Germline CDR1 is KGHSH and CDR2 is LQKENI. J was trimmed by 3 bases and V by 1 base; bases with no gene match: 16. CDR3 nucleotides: TGTGCCAGCTCACCACGGACCGGGACAGGGGGACTACTATTAGACACTGAAGCTTTCTTT. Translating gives CASSPRTGTGGLLLDTEAFF. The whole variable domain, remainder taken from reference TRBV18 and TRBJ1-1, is NAGVMQNPRHLVRRRGQEARLRCSPMKGHSHVYWYRQLPEEGLKFMVYLQKENIIDESGMPKERFSAEFPKEGPSILRIQQVVRGDSAAYFCASSPRTGTGGLLLDTEAFFGQGTRLTVV.

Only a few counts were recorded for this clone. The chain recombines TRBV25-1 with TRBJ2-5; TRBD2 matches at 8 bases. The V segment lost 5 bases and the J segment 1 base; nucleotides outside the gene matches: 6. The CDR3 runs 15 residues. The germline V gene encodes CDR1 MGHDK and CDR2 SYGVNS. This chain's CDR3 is CASSFPGGIQETQYF. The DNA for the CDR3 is TGTGCCAGCAGTTTCCCGGGGGGGATCCAAGAGACCCAGTACTTC.

CDR3 nucleotides: TGTGCCAGCAGTCTCTCAGCAGCGGGGGGAAATAGGGAGACCCAGTACTTC. It codes for CASSLSAAGGNRETQYF. V usage is TRBV7-2 and J usage is TRBJ2-5; TRBD2 matches at 9 bases. Germline CDR1 and CDR2: SGHTA and FQGNSA. CDR3 size: 17 residues. V dropped 6 bases and J dropped 5; count of bases not matched to a gene: 16.

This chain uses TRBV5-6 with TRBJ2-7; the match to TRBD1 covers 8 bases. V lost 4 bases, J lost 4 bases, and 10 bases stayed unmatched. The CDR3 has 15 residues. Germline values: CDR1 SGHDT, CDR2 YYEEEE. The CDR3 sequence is CASSPWAGGWYEQYF. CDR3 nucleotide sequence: TGTGCCAGCAGCCCCTGGGCAGGGGGCTGGTACGAGCAGTACTTC.

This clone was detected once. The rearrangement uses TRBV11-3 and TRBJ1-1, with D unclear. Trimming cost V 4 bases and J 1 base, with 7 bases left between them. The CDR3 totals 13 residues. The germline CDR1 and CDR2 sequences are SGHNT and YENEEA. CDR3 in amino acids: CASSSTPNTEAFF. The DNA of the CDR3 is TGTGCCAGCAGCTCAACACCGAACACTGAAGCTTTCTTT.

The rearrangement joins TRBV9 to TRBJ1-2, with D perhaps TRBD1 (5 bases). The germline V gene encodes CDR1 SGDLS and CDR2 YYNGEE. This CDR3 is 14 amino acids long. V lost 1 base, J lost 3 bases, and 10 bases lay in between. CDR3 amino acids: CASSVLGVYYGYTF. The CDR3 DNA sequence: TGTGCCAGCAGCGTATTAGGGGTTTACTATGGCTACACCTTC.

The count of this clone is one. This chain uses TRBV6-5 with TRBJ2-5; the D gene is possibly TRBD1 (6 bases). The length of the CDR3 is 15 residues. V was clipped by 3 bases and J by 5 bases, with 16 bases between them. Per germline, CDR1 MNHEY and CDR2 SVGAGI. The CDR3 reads CASSYSRGRRETQYF. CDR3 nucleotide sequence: TGTGCCAGCAGTTATAGCAGGGGCCGCAGGGAGACCCAGTACTTC.

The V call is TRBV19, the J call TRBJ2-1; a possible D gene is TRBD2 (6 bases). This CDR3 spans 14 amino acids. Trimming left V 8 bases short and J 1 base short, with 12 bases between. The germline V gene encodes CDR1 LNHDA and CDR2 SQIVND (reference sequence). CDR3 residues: CASGTGRSYNEQFF. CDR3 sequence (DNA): TGTGCCAGTGGGACTGGCCGATCCTACAATGAGCAGTTCTTC.

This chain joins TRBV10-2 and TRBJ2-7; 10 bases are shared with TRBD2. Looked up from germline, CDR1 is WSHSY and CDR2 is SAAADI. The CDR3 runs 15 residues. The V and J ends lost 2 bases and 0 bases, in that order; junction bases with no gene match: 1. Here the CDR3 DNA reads TGCGCCAGCAGTGAGAGGACTAGCGGCTCCTACGAGCAGTACTTC. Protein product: CASSERTSGSYEQYF.

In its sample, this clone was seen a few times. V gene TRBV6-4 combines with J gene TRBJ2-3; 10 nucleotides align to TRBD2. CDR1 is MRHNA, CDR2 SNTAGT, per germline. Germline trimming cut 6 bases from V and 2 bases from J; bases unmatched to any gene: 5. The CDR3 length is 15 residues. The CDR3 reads CASSPGTSDTDTQYF. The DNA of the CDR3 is TGTGCCAGCAGCCCCGGGACTAGCGACACAGATACGCAGTATTTT.

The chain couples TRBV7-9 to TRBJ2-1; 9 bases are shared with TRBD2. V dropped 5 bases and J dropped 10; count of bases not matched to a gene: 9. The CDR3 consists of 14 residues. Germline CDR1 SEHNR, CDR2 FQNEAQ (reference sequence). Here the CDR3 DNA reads TGTGCCAGCAGCCCCGGGGTAGCGGGAGACGAGCAGTTCTTC. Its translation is CASSPGVAGDEQFF.

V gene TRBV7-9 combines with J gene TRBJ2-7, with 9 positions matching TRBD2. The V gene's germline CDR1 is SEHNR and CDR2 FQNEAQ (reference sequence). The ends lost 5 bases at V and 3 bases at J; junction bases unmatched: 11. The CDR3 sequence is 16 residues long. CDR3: CASSGGGGTSSYEQYF. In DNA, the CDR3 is TGTGCCAGCAGCGGGGGGGGCGGGACTAGCAGCTACGAGCAGTACTTC.

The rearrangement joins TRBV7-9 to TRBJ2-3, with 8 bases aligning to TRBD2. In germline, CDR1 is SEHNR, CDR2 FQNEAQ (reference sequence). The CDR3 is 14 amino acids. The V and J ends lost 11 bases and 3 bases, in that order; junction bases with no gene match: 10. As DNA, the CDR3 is TGTGCCGGGGGGACTAGTAGTATTACAGATACGCAGTATTTT. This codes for CAGGTSSITDTQYF.

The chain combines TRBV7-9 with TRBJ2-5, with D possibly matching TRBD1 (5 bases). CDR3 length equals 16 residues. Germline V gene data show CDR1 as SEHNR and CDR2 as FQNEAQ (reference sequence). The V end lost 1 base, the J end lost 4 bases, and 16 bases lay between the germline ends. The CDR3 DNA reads TGTGCCAGCAGCTTAGTCCCCTCCGACAGCCCAGAGACCCAGTACTTC. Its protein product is CASSLVPSDSPETQYF.

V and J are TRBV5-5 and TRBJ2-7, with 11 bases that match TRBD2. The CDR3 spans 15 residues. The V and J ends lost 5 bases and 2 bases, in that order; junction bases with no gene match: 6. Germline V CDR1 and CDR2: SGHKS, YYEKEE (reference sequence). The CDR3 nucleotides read TGTGCCAGCAGTTGGCTAGCGGGAGGCACCTACGAGCAGTACTTC. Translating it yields CASSWLAGGTYEQYF.

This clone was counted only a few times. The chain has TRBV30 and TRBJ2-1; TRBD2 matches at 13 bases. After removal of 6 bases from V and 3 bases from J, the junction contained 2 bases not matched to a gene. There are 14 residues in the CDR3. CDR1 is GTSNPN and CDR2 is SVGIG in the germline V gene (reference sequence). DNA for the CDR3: TGTGCCTGCCGGACTAGCGGGAGCTACAATGAGCAGTTCTTC. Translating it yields CACRTSGSYNEQFF.

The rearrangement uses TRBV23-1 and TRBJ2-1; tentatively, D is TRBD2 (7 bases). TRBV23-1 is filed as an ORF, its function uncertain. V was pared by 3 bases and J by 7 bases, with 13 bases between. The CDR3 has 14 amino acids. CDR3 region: CASSHKGGANEQFF. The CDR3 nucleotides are TGCGCCAGCAGTCATAAGGGGGGGGCAAATGAGCAGTTCTTC.

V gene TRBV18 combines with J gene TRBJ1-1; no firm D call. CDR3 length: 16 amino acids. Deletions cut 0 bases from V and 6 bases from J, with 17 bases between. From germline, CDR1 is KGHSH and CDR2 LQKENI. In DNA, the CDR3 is TGTGCCAGCTCACCACCGGTACAGACGGGATTCCCTGAAGCTTTCTTT. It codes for CASSPPVQTGFPEAFF.

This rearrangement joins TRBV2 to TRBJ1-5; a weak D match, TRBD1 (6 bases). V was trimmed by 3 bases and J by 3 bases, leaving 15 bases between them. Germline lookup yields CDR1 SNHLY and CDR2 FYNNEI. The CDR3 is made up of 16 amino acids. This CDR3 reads CASSEWGQLNNQPQHF. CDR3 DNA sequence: TGTGCCAGCAGTGAGTGGGGGCAGTTAAACAATCAGCCCCAGCATTTT.

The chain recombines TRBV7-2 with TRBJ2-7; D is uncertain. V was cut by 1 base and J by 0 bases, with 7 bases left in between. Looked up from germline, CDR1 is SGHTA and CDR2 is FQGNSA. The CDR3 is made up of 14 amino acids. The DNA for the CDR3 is TGTGCCAGCAGCTTAGGAGCATACTCCTACGAGCAGTACTTC. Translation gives CASSLGAYSYEQYF. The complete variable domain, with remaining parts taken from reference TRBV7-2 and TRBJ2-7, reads GAGVSQSPSNKVTEKGKDVELRCDPISGHTALYWYRQSLGQGLEFLIYFQGNSAPDKSGLPSDRFSAERTGGSVSTLTIQRTQQEDSAVYLCASSLGAYSYEQYFGPGTRLTVT.

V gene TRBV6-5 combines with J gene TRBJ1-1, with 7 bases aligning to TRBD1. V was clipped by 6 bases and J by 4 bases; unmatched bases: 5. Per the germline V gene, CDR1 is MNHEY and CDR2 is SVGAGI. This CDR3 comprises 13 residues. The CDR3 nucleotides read TGTGCCAGCAGAGGACAGGTACTCACTGAAGCTTTCTTT. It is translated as CASRGQVLTEAFF.

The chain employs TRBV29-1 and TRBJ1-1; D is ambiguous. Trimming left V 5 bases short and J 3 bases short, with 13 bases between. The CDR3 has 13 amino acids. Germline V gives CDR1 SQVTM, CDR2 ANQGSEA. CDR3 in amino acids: CSVKHNGDTEAFF. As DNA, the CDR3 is TGCAGCGTTAAACACAACGGAGACACTGAAGCTTTCTTT.

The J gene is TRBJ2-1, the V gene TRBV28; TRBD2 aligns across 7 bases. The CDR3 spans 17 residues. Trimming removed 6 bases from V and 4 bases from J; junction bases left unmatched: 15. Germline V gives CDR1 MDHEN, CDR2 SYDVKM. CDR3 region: CASSPWGGSGPYNEQFF. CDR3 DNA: TGTGCCAGCAGCCCCTGGGGTGGTAGCGGGCCTTACAATGAGCAGTTCTTC.

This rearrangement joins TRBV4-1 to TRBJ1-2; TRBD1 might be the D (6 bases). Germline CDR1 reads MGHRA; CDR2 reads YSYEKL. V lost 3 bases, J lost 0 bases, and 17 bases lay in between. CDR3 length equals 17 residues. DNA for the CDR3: TGCGCCAGCAGCCAGGTGACCTCGGACAGAACTAACTATGGCTACACCTTC. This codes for CASSQVTSDRTNYGYTF.